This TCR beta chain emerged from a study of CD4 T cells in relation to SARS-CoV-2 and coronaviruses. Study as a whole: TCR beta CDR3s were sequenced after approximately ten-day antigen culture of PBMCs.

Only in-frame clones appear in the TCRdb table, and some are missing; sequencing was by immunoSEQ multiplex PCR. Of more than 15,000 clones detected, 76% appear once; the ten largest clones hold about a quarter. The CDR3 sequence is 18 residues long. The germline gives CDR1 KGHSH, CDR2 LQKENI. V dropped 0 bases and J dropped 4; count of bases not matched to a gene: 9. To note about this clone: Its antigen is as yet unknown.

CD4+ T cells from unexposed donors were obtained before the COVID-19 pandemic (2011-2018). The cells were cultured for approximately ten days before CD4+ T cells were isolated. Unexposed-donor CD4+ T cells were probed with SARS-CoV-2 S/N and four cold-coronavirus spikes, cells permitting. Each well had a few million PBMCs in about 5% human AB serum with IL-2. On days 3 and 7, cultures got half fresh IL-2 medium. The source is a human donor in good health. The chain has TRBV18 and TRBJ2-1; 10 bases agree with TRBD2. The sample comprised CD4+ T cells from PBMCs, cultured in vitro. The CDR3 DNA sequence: TGTGCCAGCTCACCACCGGGAACTAGCGGGGCCGTTTACAATGAGCAGTTCTTC. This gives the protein CASSPPGTSGAVYNEQFF.